This is a list of T cell receptor beta chains from one sample in a study of cytomegalovirus exposure and HLA in healthy donors. The assay was immunoSEQ multiplex PCR, and TCRdb's table has in-frame clones only and misses some. The sample records roughly 130,000 clones, over 85% being singletons. The source material was PBMCs. These receptors came from a man under 40 in good health and CMV-seronegative. The CDR3 runs from the conserved cysteine through the conserved F or W. A D gene is named only where the DNA matches it firmly. Expanded clones get a size class; other rows say once, few or many, or leave the size out.

>TRBV19|TRBJ1-4|TRBD1|-
CASSPRTGMVEKLFF
TGTGCCAGTAGTCCCCGGACAGGGATGGTTGAAAAACTGTTTTTT
>TRBV19|TRBJ1-2|-|-
CASSAITRAYGYTF
TGTGCCAGTAGTGCCATCACCAGGGCATATGGCTACACCTTC
>TRBV5-4|TRBJ2-2|-|-
CASSTQGFGTGELFF
TGTGCCAGCAGCACTCAGGGGTTTGGCACCGGGGAGCTGTTTTTT
>TRBV2|TRBJ1-4|-|-
CASRSQNLATNEKLFF
TGTGCCAGCAGATCACAGAATCTCGCAACTAATGAAAAACTGTTTTTT
>TRBV9|TRBJ2-1|TRBD2|-
CASSVASGGLYNEQFF
TGTGCCAGCAGCGTAGCTAGCGGGGGCCTCTACAATGAGCAGTTCTTC
>TRBV28|TRBJ1-6|-|-
CASSLSGGPYNSPLHF
TGTGCCAGCAGTTTATCGGGGGGGCCCTATAATTCACCCCTCCACTTT
>TRBV5-1|TRBJ1-2|-|-
CASSEGYGYTF
TGCGCCAGCAGCGAGGGCTATGGCTACACCTTC
>TRBV5-1|TRBJ2-6|-|-
CASSEQDFGANVLTF
TGCGCCAGCAGCGAGCAGGATTTTGGGGCCAACGTCCTGACTTTC
>TRBV7-9|TRBJ1-5|TRBD1|-
CASSGTDSNQPQHF
TGTGCCAGCAGCGGGACAGATAGCAATCAGCCCCAGCATTTT
>TRBV4-1|TRBJ2-1|TRBD2|-
CASSQEVGLAGRSSYNEQFF
TGCGCCAGCAGCCAAGAAGTTGGGCTAGCGGGGAGAAGCTCCTACAATGAGCAGTTCTTC
>TRBV5-6|TRBJ1-2|-|once
CASSPSNRYYGYTF
TGTGCCAGCAGCCCGTCTAACAGGTACTATGGCTACACCTTC
>TRBV11-2|TRBJ2-1|TRBD2|-
CASSNRTSGGTEQFF
TGTGCCAGCAGCAACCGGACTAGCGGGGGGACTGAGCAGTTCTTC
>TRBV15|TRBJ1-3|TRBD1|-
CATSREGTGTGNTIYF
TGTGCCACCAGCAGAGAAGGGACAGGGACTGGAAACACCATATATTTT
>TRBV7-9|TRBJ2-1|TRBD2|-
CASSLARRTSVDEQFF
TGTGCCAGCAGCTTAGCGCGTCGGACTAGCGTGGATGAGCAGTTCTTC
>TRBV4-3|TRBJ2-3|-|-
CASSQGSITDTQYF
TGCGCCAGCAGCCAAGGGAGTATCACAGATACGCAGTATTTT
>TRBV15|TRBJ2-3|TRBD2|-
CATSRSLGGDTDTQYF
TGTGCCACCAGCAGGTCTTTGGGGGGGGACACAGATACGCAGTATTTT
>TRBV19|TRBJ2-3|-|-
CASSFLSGGADTQYF
TGTGCCAGTAGTTTCCTCAGTGGTGGAGCAGATACGCAGTATTTT
>TRBV6-6|TRBJ2-1|TRBD1|-
CASSFPGQSSYNEQFF
TGTGCCAGCAGTTTCCCGGGACAGAGCTCCTACAATGAGCAGTTCTTC
>TRBV28|TRBJ2-7|TRBD1|-
CASSPPDRVYEQYF
TGTGCCAGCAGTCCACCCGACAGGGTTTACGAGCAGTACTTC
>TRBV6-6|TRBJ2-1|TRBD2|-
CASLEPSGGNEQFF
TGTGCCAGTTTGGAACCTAGCGGGGGCAATGAGCAGTTCTTC
>TRBV7-9|TRBJ2-3|TRBD2|-
CATLAGGSTDTQYF
TGTGCCACCCTAGCGGGGGGAAGCACAGATACGCAGTATTTT
>TRBV28|TRBJ1-3|-|-
CASSGLVGAYGTIYF
TGTGCCAGCAGTGGGTTAGTGGGAGCTTATGGCACCATATATTTT
>TRBV9|TRBJ1-5|-|few
CASSVEAGGMTQHF
TGTGCCAGCAGCGTAGAGGCGGGGGGGATGACCCAGCATTTT
>TRBV27|TRBJ2-5|TRBD2|-
CASRVSGGETQYF
TGTGCCAGCAGAGTCAGCGGGGGAGAGACCCAGTACTTC
>TRBV6-6|TRBJ1-1|TRBD1|-
CASSGTGWNTEAFF
TGTGCCAGCAGCGGGACAGGGTGGAACACTGAAGCTTTCTTT
>TRBV2|TRBJ2-5|TRBD2|-
CASSPRTSGGLETQYF
TGTGCCAGCAGCCCCCGGACTAGCGGGGGGTTAGAGACCCAGTACTTC
>TRBV28|TRBJ2-3|TRBD2|-
CASSSLAGGRFADTQYF
TGTGCCAGCAGTTCTCTCGCGGGGGGGCGATTTGCAGATACGCAGTATTTT
>TRBV5-6|TRBJ2-2|-|-
CASSQLRGDTGELFF
TGTGCCAGCAGCCAGCTAAGGGGTGACACCGGGGAGCTGTTTTTT
>TRBV5-6|TRBJ1-2|TRBD1|-
CASGTGGWDYGYTF
TGTGCCAGCGGGACAGGGGGTTGGGACTATGGCTACACCTTC
>TRBV2|TRBJ2-3|TRBD2|-
CASSGTSGGADTQYF
TGTGCCAGCAGTGGGACTAGCGGGGGGGCCGATACGCAGTATTTT
>TRBV2|TRBJ1-6|-|-
CASSELAIRSPLHF
TGTGCCAGCAGTGAACTAGCAATCCGTTCACCCCTCCACTTT
>TRBV6-6|TRBJ1-3|TRBD1|-
CASSSVTGGSGNTIYF
TGTGCCAGCAGTTCTGTGACAGGGGGCTCTGGAAACACCATATATTTT
>TRBV5-5|TRBJ2-1|TRBD2|-
CASSPRERGGYYEQFF
TGTGCCAGCAGCCCTAGGGAGCGGGGGGGCTACTATGAGCAGTTCTTC
>TRBV27|TRBJ2-7|TRBD1|once
CASRRQGGDYEQYF
TGTGCCAGCAGACGACAGGGGGGAGACTACGAGCAGTACTTC
>TRBV5-1|TRBJ1-1|TRBD1|-
CASSGQGVEAFF
TGCGCCAGCAGCGGACAGGGGGTTGAAGCTTTCTTT
>TRBV10-3|TRBJ1-6|-|-
CAISEQEGVDSPLHF
TGTGCCATCAGTGAGCAAGAAGGGGTGGATTCACCCCTCCACTTT
>TRBV2|TRBJ1-3|TRBD1|-
CASRGQPSGNTIYF
TGTGCCAGCAGGGGACAGCCCTCTGGAAACACCATATATTTT
>TRBV2|TRBJ1-1|-|-
CASNIQGSVTEAFF
TGTGCCAGCAACATACAGGGCTCGGTGACTGAAGCTTTCTTT
>TRBV15|TRBJ1-3|-|-
CATSRDYRARNTIYF
TGTGCCACCAGCAGAGATTACAGGGCTAGAAACACCATATATTTT
>TRBV6-5|TRBJ2-5|-|-
CASSFPGLSQETQYF
TGTGCCAGCAGTTTCCCCGGACTCTCACAAGAGACCCAGTACTTC
>TRBV23-1|TRBJ2-7|-|-
CASSPTTENYEQYF
TGCGCCAGCAGTCCCACGACAGAAAACTACGAGCAGTACTTC
>TRBV6-1|TRBJ2-2|TRBD2|-
CASSDLGTSSAGELFF
TGTGCCAGCAGTGACCTCGGGACTAGTAGCGCCGGGGAGCTGTTTTTT
>TRBV6-1|TRBJ1-1|TRBD1|-
CASGQGAPTEAFF
TGTGCCAGCGGCCAGGGGGCGCCGACTGAAGCTTTCTTT
>TRBV29-1|TRBJ2-7|-|-
CTGDTALYEQYF
TGCACCGGGGACACCGCCTTATACGAGCAGTACTTC
>TRBV6-1|TRBJ1-6|TRBD1|-
CASSERGPGQGNSPLHF
TGTGCCAGCAGTGAAAGGGGACCGGGACAGGGGAATTCACCCCTCCACTTT
>TRBV5-1|TRBJ1-2|-|-
CASSLGQGNYGYTF
TGCGCCAGCAGCTTGGGTCAGGGGAACTATGGCTACACCTTC
>TRBV4-1|TRBJ2-5|TRBD2|-
CASSQDRGGGAETQYF
TGTGCCAGCAGCCAAGATCGCGGCGGGGGGGCCGAGACCCAGTACTTC
>TRBV7-2|TRBJ2-5|TRBD2|once
CASSLVAGGQGTQYF
TGTGCCAGCAGCTTGGTAGCGGGAGGGCAAGGGACCCAGTACTTC
>TRBV10-1|TRBJ2-7|TRBD1|-
CASSRGYEQYF
TGCGCCAGCAGCAGGGGGTACGAGCAGTACTTC
>TRBV7-9|TRBJ1-1|-|-
CASSSLGGAFF
TGTGCCAGCAGCTCACTAGGTGGAGCTTTCTTT
>TRBV6-5|TRBJ2-5|-|-
CASRPVQGIVETQYF
TGTGCCAGCAGGCCGGTCCAGGGAATTGTGGAGACCCAGTACTTC
>TRBV19|TRBJ2-7|TRBD1|-
CASSISPTGTYEQYF
TGTGCCAGTAGTATATCTCCGACAGGGACCTACGAGCAGTACTTC
>TRBV5-1|TRBJ1-2|-|-
CASSLWRQEGGYTF
TGCGCCAGCAGCTTATGGAGGCAGGAGGGCGGCTACACCTTC
>TRBV28|TRBJ1-1|-|-
CASSSGVITEAFF
TGTGCCAGCAGTTCAGGGGTTATCACTGAAGCTTTCTTT